This TCR beta chain stems from a study of cytomegalovirus exposure and HLA in healthy donors. Deletions cut 2 bases from V and 2 bases from J, with 12 bases between. CDR3 length equals 15 residues. Germline assignment: CDR1 MNHEY and CDR2 SVGAGI. Primers: 60 Vbeta forward and 13 Jbeta reverse. Clones were sequenced by immunoSEQ multiplex PCR, and TCRdb holds only the in-frame ones, with some missing. Among some 91,000 clones listed, around nine tenths were seen once. This chain joins TRBV6-5 and TRBJ1-1, with a tentative D call TRBD1 (5 bases). Sequences were obtained from PBMCs. The source is a man aged 25 to 40 in good health and CMV-seropositive. The CDR3 is CASSYAGGLNTEAFF. CDR3 bases: TGTGCCAGCAGTTACGCCGGGGGACTAAACACTGAAGCTTTCTTT.